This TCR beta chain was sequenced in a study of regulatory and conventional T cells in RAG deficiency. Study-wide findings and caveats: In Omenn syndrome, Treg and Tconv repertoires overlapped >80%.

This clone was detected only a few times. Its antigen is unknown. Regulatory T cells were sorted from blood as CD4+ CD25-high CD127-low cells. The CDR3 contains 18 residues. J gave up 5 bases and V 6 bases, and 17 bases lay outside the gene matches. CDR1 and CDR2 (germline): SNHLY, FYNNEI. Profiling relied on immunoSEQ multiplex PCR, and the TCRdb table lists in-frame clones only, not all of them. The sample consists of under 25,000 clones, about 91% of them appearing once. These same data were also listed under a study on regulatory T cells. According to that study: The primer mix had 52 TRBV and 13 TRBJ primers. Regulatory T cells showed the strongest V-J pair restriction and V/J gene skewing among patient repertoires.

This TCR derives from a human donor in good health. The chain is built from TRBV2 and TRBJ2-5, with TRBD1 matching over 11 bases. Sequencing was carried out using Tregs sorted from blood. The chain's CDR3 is CASRHPEWTGGPLETQYF. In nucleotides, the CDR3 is TGTGCCAGCAGGCACCCTGAGTGGACAGGGGGCCCTTTGGAGACCCAGTACTTC.